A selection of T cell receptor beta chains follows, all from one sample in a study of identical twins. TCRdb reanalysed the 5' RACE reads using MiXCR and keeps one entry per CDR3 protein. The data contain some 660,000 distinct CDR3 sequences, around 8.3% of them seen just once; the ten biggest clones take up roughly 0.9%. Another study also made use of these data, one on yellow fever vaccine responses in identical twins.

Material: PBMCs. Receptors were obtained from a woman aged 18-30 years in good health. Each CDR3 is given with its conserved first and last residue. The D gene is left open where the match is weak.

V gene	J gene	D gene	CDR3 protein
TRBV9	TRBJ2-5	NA	CASSVAVGQETQYF
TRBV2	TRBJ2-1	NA	CASSERVPQFF
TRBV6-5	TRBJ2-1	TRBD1	CASSYDRDSPYNEQFF
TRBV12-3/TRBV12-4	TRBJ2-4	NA	CASRRGSMGENIQYF
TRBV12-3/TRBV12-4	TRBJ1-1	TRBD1	CASSPGTGGWKNTEAFF
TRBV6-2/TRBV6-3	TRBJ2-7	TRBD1	CAVLGDRGLHEQYF
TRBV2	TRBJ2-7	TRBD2	CASSDGLAGAYSEQYF
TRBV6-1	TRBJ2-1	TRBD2	CASRVLAGGHNEQFF
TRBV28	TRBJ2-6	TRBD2	CASSFSSGGLSGANVLTF
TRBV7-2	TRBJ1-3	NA	CASSLGVTSGNTIYF
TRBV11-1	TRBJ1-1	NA	CASSLSRTDYTEAFF
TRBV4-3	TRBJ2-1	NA	CASSQDGLGGNEQFF
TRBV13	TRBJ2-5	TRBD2	CASSLKAGVPETQYF
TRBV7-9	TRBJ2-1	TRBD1	CATRTGPFNEQFF
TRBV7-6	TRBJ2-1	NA	CASSFRHSYNEQFF
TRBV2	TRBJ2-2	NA	CASNQGYNTGELFF
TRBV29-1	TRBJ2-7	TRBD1	CSVLGGTGGRFSTYEQYF
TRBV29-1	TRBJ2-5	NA	CSVSLVEGQETQYF
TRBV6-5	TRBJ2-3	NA	CASSYFGVPTDTKYF
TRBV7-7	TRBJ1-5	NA	CASSERNQPQHF
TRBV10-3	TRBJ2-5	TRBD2	CAISESGTSGQETQYF
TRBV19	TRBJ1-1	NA	CASSIRINTEAFF
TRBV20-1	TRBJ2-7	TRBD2	CSARHLRLAGGYEQYF
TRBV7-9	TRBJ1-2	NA	CASSLDATGSYGYTF
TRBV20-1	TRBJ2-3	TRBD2	CSARPASGSSDTQYF
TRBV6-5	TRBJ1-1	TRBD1	CASISSQGAPEAFF